These T cell receptor beta chains were read from a single sample in a study of T-cell memory formation after mild COVID-19. TCRdb recomputed calls from the 5' RACE reads with MiXCR, one row per CDR3 protein. Of about 440,000 distinct CDR3 sequences in the sample, 20% were seen once. Sample: PBMCs or a T cell subset sorted from them (not recorded which). The receptors come from an adult woman who had mild COVID-19 (a few samples of this study predate the infection). Cell type and time point are not known. Each CDR3 is given with its conserved first and last residue. A D gene is named only where the DNA matches it firmly. The size entry is marked missing in some rows and otherwise reads once, few, many or a size class.

len	v_gene	abundance	j_gene	d_gene	CDR3aa	CDR3nt
11	TRBV29-1	-	TRBJ1-1	-	CSVGRDTEAFF	TGCAGCGTTGGTAGGGACACTGAAGCTTTCTTT
15	TRBV3-1	few	TRBJ2-1	TRBD2	CASSLLAGGADEQFF	TGTGCCAGCAGCCTCTTAGCGGGAGGCGCGGATGAGCAGTTCTTC
12	TRBV25-1	-	TRBJ2-5	-	CASSEQEETQYF	TGTGCCAGCAGTGAACAGGAAGAGACCCAGTACTTC
11	TRBV7-2	-	TRBJ1-2	-	CASSPGRYYTF	TGTGCCAGCAGCCCCGGGCGCTACTACACCTTC
13	TRBV5-1	-	TRBJ1-2	TRBD1	CASSSGQGRGYTF	TGCGCCAGCAGCTCGGGACAGGGACGTGGCTACACCTTC
16	TRBV20-1	-	TRBJ2-2	-	CSARGPGRMDTGELFF	TGCAGTGCTAGGGGACCGGGAAGAATGGACACCGGGGAGCTGTTTTTT
14	TRBV7-2	few	TRBJ1-2	TRBD1	CASSRDRGENGYTF	TGTGCCAGCAGCCGGGACAGGGGAGAAAATGGCTACACCTTC
13	TRBV7-9	-	TRBJ2-1	-	CASQDRLYNEQFF	TGTGCCAGCCAAGACAGGCTCTACAATGAGCAGTTCTTC
14	TRBV3-1	-	TRBJ2-7	-	CASSQTSGVYEQYF	TGTGCCAGCAGCCAAACGAGCGGAGTATACGAGCAGTACTTC
14	TRBV7-2	few	TRBJ1-1	TRBD1	CASSYYTGDTEAFF	TGTGCCAGCAGCTATTATACAGGGGACACTGAAGCTTTCTTT
14	TRBV5-1	few	TRBJ2-7	-	CASSLGDRVREQYF	TGCGCCAGCAGCTTGGGCGATAGGGTCCGGGAGCAGTACTTC
15	TRBV6-2/TRBV6-3	few	TRBJ2-4	TRBD1	CASSYLGQGQDIQYF	TGTGCCAGCAGTTACTTGGGACAGGGACAGGACATTCAGTACTTC
13	TRBV5-1	-	TRBJ1-1	-	CASSFSGFPEAFF	TGCGCCAGCAGCTTTTCAGGGTTCCCTGAAGCTTTCTTT
15	TRBV7-2	few	TRBJ1-2	-	CASSLVQGTNYGYTF	TGTGCCAGCAGCTTAGTACAGGGCACGAACTATGGCTACACCTTC
13	TRBV6-2/TRBV6-3	few	TRBJ2-7	-	CASSYYNSYEQYF	TGTGCCAGCAGTTACTACAACTCCTACGAGCAGTACTTC
15	TRBV5-5	many	TRBJ2-1	TRBD1	CASSNPGQGINEQFF	TGTGCCAGCAGCAATCCGGGACAGGGAATAAATGAGCAGTTCTTC
14	TRBV18	-	TRBJ2-7	-	CASSLPGHSYEQYF	TGTGCCAGCTCACTTCCGGGACATTCCTACGAGCAGTACTTC
16	TRBV9	-	TRBJ2-1	-	CASSAYSQPGYNEQFF	TGTGCCAGCAGCGCCTACTCCCAGCCCGGCTACAATGAGCAGTTCTTC
18	TRBV18	-	TRBJ2-7	-	CASSPEGIRAKSSYEQYF	TGTGCCAGCTCACCGGAAGGGATCAGGGCAAAATCCTCCTACGAGCAGTACTTC
16	TRBV15	-	TRBJ2-7	-	CATSRQGLIGSYEQYF	TGTGCCACCAGCAGACAGGGGCTTATCGGGTCCTACGAGCAGTACTTC
14	TRBV19	few	TRBJ2-1	-	CASSSGVFYNEQFF	TGTGCCAGTAGTAGCGGGGTTTTCTACAATGAGCAGTTCTTC
15	TRBV12-3/TRBV12-4	few	TRBJ2-3	-	CASSSDDSSTDTQYF	TGTGCCAGCAGCTCCGACGATTCTAGCACAGATACGCAGTATTTT
16	TRBV4-3	-	TRBJ2-1	-	CASSQGLADSYNEQFF	TGCGCCAGCAGCCAAGGGTTAGCGGACTCCTACAATGAGCAGTTCTTC
19	TRBV5-1	few	TRBJ2-1	TRBD2	CASSWGLAGGRSSYNEQFF	TGCGCCAGCAGCTGGGGACTAGCGGGAGGCCGGAGCTCCTACAATGAGCAGTTCTTC
17	TRBV27	-	TRBJ2-1	-	CASSLSKTEPLRNEQFF	TGTGCCAGCAGTTTATCCAAGACAGAGCCCCTCAGGAATGAGCAGTTCTTC
13	TRBV24-1	few	TRBJ2-3	-	CATAEDITDTQYF	TGTGCCACCGCAGAAGATATCACAGATACGCAGTATTTT
15	TRBV7-2	few	TRBJ1-1	TRBD1	CASSRTRQGGTEAFF	TGTGCCAGCAGCCGGACCCGACAGGGGGGCACTGAAGCTTTCTTT
16	TRBV7-2	-	TRBJ2-6	-	CASSTRGATGANVLTF	TGTGCCAGCAGCACCCGAGGCGCGACAGGGGCCAACGTCCTGACTTTC
15	TRBV12-3/TRBV12-4	few	TRBJ1-4	TRBD1	CASSLAAGGGEKLFF	TGTGCCAGCAGTTTAGCAGCAGGGGGCGGAGAAAAACTGTTTTTT
13	TRBV7-2	few	TRBJ2-1	-	CASSVQGYNEQFF	TGTGCCAGCAGCGTCCAGGGATACAATGAGCAGTTCTTC
13	TRBV20-1	few	TRBJ2-7	-	CSASGKASYEQYF	TGCAGTGCTAGCGGGAAAGCTTCCTACGAGCAGTACTTC
14	TRBV7-2	few	TRBJ2-7	-	CASSLAYPNYEQYF	TGTGCCAGCAGCTTAGCCTACCCCAACTACGAGCAGTACTTC
13	TRBV29-1	few	TRBJ2-7	-	CSVDADRGYEQYF	TGCAGCGTTGATGCGGACAGAGGTTACGAGCAGTACTTC
15	TRBV2	few	TRBJ2-7	-	CASSSTGKRGYEQYF	TGTGCCAGCAGTTCCACAGGGAAGAGAGGGTACGAGCAGTACTTC
16	TRBV6-1	few	TRBJ2-3	TRBD1	CASKTDRGHSTDTQYF	TGTGCCAGCAAGACGGACAGGGGGCACAGCACAGATACGCAGTATTTT
10	TRBV4-2	many	TRBJ1-4	-	CASGGEKLFF	TGTGCCAGCGGCGGGGAAAAACTGTTTTTT
11	TRBV20-1	many	TRBJ1-1	TRBD1	CSASGTAEAFF	TGCAGTGCTAGTGGGACAGCAGAAGCTTTCTTT
15	TRBV7-2	-	TRBJ1-2	-	CASSFRDLERDGYTF	TGTGCCAGCAGCTTCCGGGACCTCGAAAGGGATGGCTACACCTTC
13	TRBV20-1	few	TRBJ1-5	-	CSARGGSNQPQHF	TGCAGTGCTAGAGGGGGTAGCAATCAGCCCCAGCATTTT
16	TRBV7-9	-	TRBJ2-3	-	CASSLAGGDGYGRRYF	TGTGCCAGCAGCTTAGCGGGAGGAGACGGTTACGGGCGCAGGTATTTT
19	TRBV7-8	-	TRBJ2-1	TRBD2	CASSLVDPTGGRIRNEQFF	TGTGCCAGCAGCTTAGTTGATCCGACGGGGGGGCGAATTAGGAATGAGCAGTTCTTC
14	TRBV3-1	few	TRBJ1-4	-	CASSQLPGDEKLFF	TGTGCCAGCAGCCAACTACCAGGCGATGAAAAACTGTTTTTT
13	TRBV12-3/TRBV12-4	-	TRBJ1-1	-	CASSRGAHTEAFF	TGTGCCAGCAGCCGCGGGGCACACACTGAAGCTTTCTTT
15	TRBV7-2	-	TRBJ2-5	TRBD2	CASSFSGSQDGTQYF	TGTGCCAGCAGCTTTAGCGGGAGCCAGGACGGGACCCAGTACTTC
13	TRBV6-5	-	TRBJ2-7	-	CASGGALGYEQYF	TGTGCCAGCGGCGGGGCGCTTGGTTACGAGCAGTACTTC
10	TRBV11-2	many	TRBJ2-1	-	CASSGGEQFF	TGTGCCAGCAGTGGTGGGGAGCAGTTCTTC
15	TRBV12-3/TRBV12-4	-	TRBJ2-4	TRBD1	CASSPTGGAGNIQYF	TGTGCCAGCAGCCCAACAGGGGGCGCGGGAAACATTCAGTACTTC
16	TRBV4-3	few	TRBJ2-3	TRBD2	CASSQRLAGTTDTQYF	TGCGCCAGCAGCCAACGCCTAGCGGGGACCACAGATACGCAGTATTTT
16	TRBV12-3/TRBV12-4	few	TRBJ2-5	TRBD1	CASSFPGQGYQETQYF	TGTGCCAGCAGTTTTCCGGGACAGGGCTACCAAGAGACCCAGTACTTC
12	TRBV29-1	few	TRBJ1-1	TRBD1	CSSGAGGTEAFF	TGCAGCTCCGGCGCAGGGGGCACTGAAGCTTTCTTT